The clone carrying this T cell receptor (beta chain) was observed at least ten times. Antigen unknown. TCRdb reprocessed the 5' RACE reads with MiXCR, giving one entry per CDR3 protein. The top ten clones hold less than 40% of a sample with 100,000 to 130,000 distinct CDR3 sequences, 13% to 15% of them seen once. The data were obtained in a study of T-cell memory formation after mild COVID-19. Study-wide findings and caveats: Some SARS-CoV-2-responding clones were already detected in memory before infection.

The CDR3 is 11 residues long. In germline, CDR1 is MNHEY, CDR2 SVGEGT. The V end was cut by 2 bases, the J end by 6 bases, with 2 bases between. This TCR derives from a young man who had mild COVID-19 (a few samples of this study predate the infection). Cell type and time point are not known. The chain has TRBV6-2 or TRBV6-3 and TRBJ2-1; D unresolved. What was sequenced was PBMCs or a T cell subset sorted from them (not recorded which). The CDR3 is CASSYTNEQFF. DNA for the CDR3: TGTGCCAGCAGTTACACCAATGAGCAGTTCTTC.